The 5 T cell receptor beta chains below come from one sample, sequenced in a study of identical twins' blood T cells. MiXCR, run by TCRdb on the 5' RACE reads, gives a single entry per CDR3 protein. The sample has 350,000 to 450,000 distinct CDR3 sequences, more than 25% seen once; the top ten hold 6% to 7%. The sample taken for sequencing was PBMCs. Every receptor here comes from a woman aged 18-49 years in good health.

V is TRBV5-1 and J is TRBJ2-1; D possibly corresponds to TRBD2 (5 bases). The CDR3 is made up of 16 amino acids. V was trimmed by 1 base and J by 8 bases, leaving 19 bases between them. Germline CDR1 and CDR2: SGHRS and YFSETQ. The CDR3 coding sequence is TGCGCCAGCAGCTTGAAAGGACTGAGCCACGAGGATGAGCAGTTCTTC. It codes for CASSLKGLSHEDEQFF.

V and J are TRBV6-6 and TRBJ2-3; D remains unclear. The V end lost 5 bases, the J end lost 1 base, and 13 bases lay between the germline ends. CDR3 length: 15 residues. Germline values: CDR1 MNHNY, CDR2 SVGAGI (reference sequence). CDR3 amino acids: CASSQHRLGTDTQYF. In DNA, the CDR3 is TGTGCCAGCAGTCAACATCGTTTAGGCACAGATACGCAGTATTTT.

There are a few counts of this clonotype. The CDR3 spells CASSPTRDTYTEAFF. CDR3 DNA sequence: TGTGCCAGCTCTCCCACCCGGGACACCTACACTGAAGCTTTCTTT. The chain is built from TRBV4-2 and TRBJ1-1, with D perhaps matching TRBD1 (6 bases). V was clipped by 8 bases and J by 3 bases, with 19 bases between them. Germline V gene sequence: CDR1 LGHNA, CDR2 YNFKEQ. This CDR3 spans 15 amino acids.

On this clonotype: Just one base apart from a much larger clone, this may be a read error. The J gene is TRBJ1-1, the V gene TRBV7-2, with D perhaps matching TRBD1 (6 bases). From germline, CDR1 is SGHTA and CDR2 FQGNSA. This CDR3 is 14 amino acids long. The CDR3 sequence is CASSPVVRGTEASF. CDR3 in DNA: TGTGCCAGCAGCCCTGTGGTCAGGGGAACTGAAGCTTCCTTT.

This chain links TRBV5-1 with TRBJ1-1, with 7 bases identical to TRBD1. The germline V gene has CDR1 SGHRS and CDR2 YFSETQ. V lost 6 bases, J lost 4 bases, and 9 bases stayed unmatched. This CDR3 comprises 14 residues. The CDR3 bases are TGCGCCAGCAACAGACAGGGTTCGGTCACTGAAGCTTTCTTT. Encoded protein: CASNRQGSVTEAFF.